One sample yielded the 5 T cell receptor beta chains listed below, sequenced in a study of blood T cell repertoires in COVID-19. Clones were sequenced by immunoSEQ multiplex PCR, and TCRdb holds only the in-frame ones, with some missing. The sample yields tens of thousands of clones, about 85% seen once. Sequenced input: peripheral blood. The receptors were gathered from a man aged 80 or over with acute or convalescent COVID-19.

The J gene is TRBJ2-7, the V gene TRBV6-1; no definite D call. The CDR3 runs 13 residues. CDR1 MNHNS and CDR2 SASEGT come from the germline V gene. V was pared by 0 bases and J by 5 bases, with 8 bases between. For the CDR3, the DNA is TGTGCCAGCAGTGAAGCGCGAGAGAACGAGCAGTACTTC. The encoded protein is CASSEARENEQYF.

The chain has TRBV5-1 and TRBJ2-2; no reliable D call. Germline V gives CDR1 SGHRS, CDR2 YFSETQ. Trimming pared 6 bases from V and 1 base from J, leaving 13 bases between. This CDR3 spans 15 amino acids. As DNA, the CDR3 is TGCGCCAGCACCTTAGGATCGGGGAACACCGGGGAGCTGTTTTTT. Translating it yields CASTLGSGNTGELFF.

The rearrangement links TRBV10-3 to TRBJ2-7; 12 positions match TRBD2. Per germline, CDR1 ENHRY and CDR2 SYGVKD. J was trimmed by 1 base and V by 10 bases; bases with no gene match: 11. The CDR3 is 16 amino acids. CDR3 nucleotide sequence: TGTGCCACCATCACGGCCCTAGCGGGAGGGTCCTACGAGCAGTACTTC. Protein product: CATITALAGGSYEQYF.

This clone was seen just once. V is TRBV7-2 and J is TRBJ2-5; 7 bases map to TRBD1. CDR1 and CDR2 from the germline V gene are SGHTA and FQGNSA. The CDR3 is made up of 14 amino acids. The J segment lost 2 bases and the V segment lost 3 bases, leaving 3 bases of the junction unmatched. The DNA of the CDR3 is TGTGCCAGCAGCTTGACAGGGACACAAGAGACCCAGTACTTC. Its translation: CASSLTGTQETQYF.

By sample fraction, this clone is medium-sized (0.01 to 0.1%). J is TRBJ1-5 and V is TRBV9; weak D call: TRBD1 (5 bases). The germline V gene has CDR1 SGDLS and CDR2 YYNGEE. This CDR3 contains 15 residues. Trimming removed 3 bases from V and 0 bases from J, with 10 bases in between. In DNA form, the CDR3 reads TGTGCCAGCAGCGAGGGGTCTTATAGCAATCAGCCCCAGCATTTT. This gives the protein CASSEGSYSNQPQHF.